At least ten counts were recorded for the clone carrying this TCR beta chain. TCRdb recomputed calls from the reads with MiXCR, one row per CDR3 protein. This sample yields hundreds of thousands of distinct CDR3 sequences, of which approximately 10% are seen a single time; more than 8.5% belongs to the top ten. This sample was taken from a study of T cell repertoires in cytomegalovirus infection. Study information: TCR beta signatures that were public indicated CMV infection and matching HLA type.

Germline V gives CDR1 SGHTA, CDR2 FQGTGA. Trimming took off 4 bases at V and 11 bases at J, with 17 bases between the two ends. The CDR3 contains 13 residues. This chain links TRBV7-3 with TRBJ1-1; TRBD1 is a possible D gene (5 bases). The receptor was isolated from a human donor in good health (CMV status not recorded). Some clones in this sample may be carry-over from other donors' samples. Input material: PBMCs. The CDR3 DNA is TGTGCCAGCAGCTCAAGTGTCGGGGGTGAGGCTTTCTTT. Encoded protein: CASSSSVGGEAFF.